This record covers a single T cell receptor beta chain. It lacks a known antigen. Base-call qualities are not available, and no considerably larger clone is one nucleotide away. In total, over 600 healthy bone marrow donors made up the cohort. All cohort members were sampled while nominally healthy, although unrecorded immune exposures were likely present. The donor tested CMV seronegative, placing the donor among the 350 or so seronegative members of the cohort. A peripheral blood sample was collected from each donor, and TCR beta sequencing was performed on peripheral blood mononuclear cells. The Qiagen DNeasy Blood Extraction Kit was used to extract genomic DNA from the blood cell samples. This entry is derived from a study of cytomegalovirus exposure and HLA in healthy donors (dated by TCRdb to 2017 to 2019). In the study overall: An earlier analysis of a few hundred of the donors reported over 250 Gb of sequence data and around 100 million unique TCR beta sequences obtained from approximately 180 million T cells. An early release that covered several hundred HLA-typed donors contained approximately 300 gigabases of sequencing data and 85 million to 100 million unique TCR sequences. The genetic ancestry cluster associated with self-reported Caucasian donors included over 80% of the 300 to 450 genotyped donors. The aim of the study was to test whether cataloging public T cell receptors could identify signatures of past pathogen exposure. Using immunosequencing, the study profiled T cell repertoires from fewer than 700 subjects and related those repertoires to cytomegalovirus serostatus. Besides the first cohort of approximately 670 subjects, a separate validation cohort made up of 120 different subjects was used. The study combined high-throughput TCR immunosequencing, statistical association of individual TCRs with disease status, and machine learning to predict cytomegalovirus infection status. A later analysis re-examined previously published TCR beta repertoires from 600 to 700 donors and added high-resolution HLA genotyping to investigate patterns of TCR occurrence. Rather than using new phenotypic data, the later analysis identified candidate immune exposures from TCR beta sequences and from how often those sequences occurred across donors. To decide whether each TCR beta V gene segment behaved as functional or pseudogenic, an earlier analysis of some 600 of the donors relied on high-throughput TCR beta sequencing. Donor age, sex, ethnicity and CMV serostatus were collected together with the repertoire data. A later genetic analysis took genome-wide SNP genotypes for about three fifths of the 666 donors and used that subset as a discovery cohort. Every repertoire in the discovery cohort had been generated on one and the same sequencing platform. Class I and class II HLA loci were covered by the typing at four-digit resolution. Typing coverage differed by locus: A, B, C, DRB1 and DQB1 were typed in about 620-630 donors, DQA1 in approximately 520, DPA1 in 600 to 610, and DPB1 in approximately 450. Because of strong linkage in the cohort, roughly five DR-DQ haplotypes were treated as single units for association and clustering. Across roughly 420 genotyped donors of the cohort, an average of roughly 230,000 unique TCR beta nucleotide sequences per donor were sequenced, and roughly a sixth of those sequences were non-productive. Paper-wide results and their limitations: The authors suggested that the approach could potentially be generalized to other disease states and immunological phenotypes. A later analysis found that most CMV-associated TCR beta chains appeared HLA-restricted, with HLA associations seemingly driven largely by CMV exposure. Cytomegalovirus status was reported to be diagnosed by the classifier with high specificity and sensitivity in both the original and validation cohorts. The earlier analysis of a few hundred of the donors excluded over 15 rarely observed V segments, including chromosome 9 orphons, because counts were too low. In an earlier analysis of more than 500 of the donors, most TCR beta V segments appeared in productive rearrangements about 90% or about 30% of the time, broadly matching IMGT annotations. In vitro tests confirmed that a few of the cytomegalovirus-associated TCR beta chains recognize cytomegalovirus antigens. Some IMGT-functional V segments, including TRBV6-2 and TRBV6-3, could not be distinguished by the 87-base-pair reads and were therefore excluded. Because HLA typing was unavailable for some donors at each locus, only the typed subset was used in association tests. An association between a missense DCLRE1C variant and V-gene and J-gene trimming of TCR beta chains was found in a later genetic analysis and replicated in an independent cohort. A total of 164 TCR beta chains were listed by the study as associated with cytomegalovirus. In a later analysis, the rate of TCR association differed among HLA loci, with DRB1 alleles having the most associated TCRs and HLA-C alleles having the fewest. In a later analysis, several top co-occurrence clusters were reported to appear linked to parvovirus B19, influenza, CMV and Epstein-Barr virus. Specific HLA alleles were associated with 18,000 or so TCR beta sequences at a false discovery rate of 0.05 in a later analysis. When HLA alleles, especially DR and DQ, strongly co-occurred, TCR associations were difficult to assign to individual alleles. A further reported finding was that TCR beta sequences accurately predicted the HLA-A and HLA-B alleles for most subjects in the first cohort. Immune exposure information for the cohort was limited to CMV serostatus. Across donors, most TCR sequences were observed very rarely, whereas some public TCRs were present in many individuals. Linkage disequilibrium might explain the correlated functional status among segregating V segments, but an unknown experimental factor could not be excluded. Presence/absence analyses assumed roughly uniform sequencing depth across donors, an assumption that may not hold. In a later analysis, HLA-associated TCR beta chains showed more clonal expansion and lower generation probabilities than non-associated chains that were equally common. A group of highly shared sequence variants was considered likely to be a technical artifact of the sequencing pipeline. The cohort was sequenced for TCR beta chains only, and without alpha or paired-chain data the features that could be detected were limited. A later genetic analysis reported fewer N-insertions in productive TCRs among donors in an Asian-associated ancestry cluster than the roughly 620-donor mean.

Library generation was performed with the immunoSEQ multiplex PCR assay. For the multiplex PCR, a mixture combining 60 forward primers for TCR Vbeta segments and 13 reverse primers for TCR Jbeta segments was used. The CDR3 region of rearranged TCR beta genes was amplified from genomic DNA with a multiplex PCR assay. On the Illumina HiSeq System, the amplified TCR beta libraries were sequenced as 87-base-pair reads. As for the original processing: A later analysis counted some 74 million unique TCR beta chains across the roughly 700 repertoires, and 9 million to 14 million of these chains were shared by at least two donors. To remove PCR and sequencing errors, raw reads were error-corrected and collapsed into unique sequences using a nearest-neighbor algorithm that merged closely related sequences. CDR3 sequences were aligned to IMGT reference sequences to assign V, D and J gene segments. For a sequence to be retained, a match of at least six nucleotides was required to both a V gene segment and a J gene segment. Rearrangements were called productive when the CDR3 lacked stop codons and stayed in frame with V and J; all others were non-productive. Following IMGT convention, CDR3 was defined as the stretch from the second conserved V-encoded cysteine to the conserved J-encoded phenylalanine. In an earlier analysis of around 640 of the donors, sequences lacking an unambiguous match to a single V gene segment were excluded. An earlier analysis of just under 600 of the donors called V segments functional above 56.7% productive rearrangements and segregating when the between-donor standard deviation exceeded 5%. To diagnose cytomegalovirus status from the catalog of TCR beta chain sequences, a statistical classification framework was built. In a later analysis, TCR nucleotide sequences were compared against IMGT/GENE-DB human TR gene sequences so that V and J genes could be assigned. A later analysis assigned CDR3 sequences and most-parsimonious VDJ recombination scenarios with the TCRdist pipeline. In a later analysis, every TCR beta chain was defined by the combination of its CDR3 amino acid sequence and its V-gene family, and reads without a unique V-gene family were dropped. To address suspected cross-contamination and a sequencing artifact, a later analysis removed around 600 highly shared, low-generation-probability nucleotide sequences. In a later analysis, a clonal expansion index for each public chain was calculated from normalized within-repertoire ranks of inferred template counts. In a later analysis, generation probabilities were computed with a VDJ recombination model fitted to out-of-frame rearrangements, and the resulting probabilities were checked against IGoR. A later analysis scored TCR-TCR, TCR-HLA and TCR-CMV co-occurrence with hypergeometric tests, applying a repertoire-size bias correction to TCR pairs. A later analysis estimated false discovery rates by permuting HLA or CMV assignments 20 times. In a later analysis, co-occurring TCRs were grouped using DBSCAN, and TCRdist sequence similarity was added for clustering within HLA-allele-positive subsets. For co-occurrence clustering, repertoires with fewer than 30,000 or more than 120,000 public chains were excluded, along with five or six repertoires with anomalous nucleotide sharing. In TCRdb, the immuneACCESS table is reduced to in-frame sequences with V and J assigned. These tables do not hold every clone; where another copy was compared, an unresolved V gene accounts for under half, and the others remain unexplained. V, J and clone size are taken as reported in that table, and D and trimming were inferred from the DNA itself. In all, the sample holds approximately 260,000 clones, and nearly 95% of those were seen once. Approximately 1.5% of the sample is held by the ten biggest clonotypes.

The CDR3, from cysteine to phenylalanine, totals 12 residues. The retained sequence is limited to the CDR3, 36 bases, with the frame set at the first base. Looking up the germline V gene (reference sequence) yields CDR1 SEHNR and CDR2 FQNEAQ. V gives up 3 bases and J gives up 8 bases, and the segment between their germline ends measures 8 bases. The sequence came from a girl aged 2 to 10 in good health and CMV-seronegative. The chain is encoded by TRBV7-9 joined to TRBJ2-1, with the D gene call left open. The sequenced material came from PBMCs. The DNA is as follows: TGTGCCAGCAGCTTCGGAACAGATGAGCAGTTCTTC. It codes for CASSFGTDEQFF.